The 14 T cell receptor beta chains listed next were all sequenced from one sample in a study of T-cell reconstitution after alpha-beta-depleted transplantation in children. Unique molecular identifiers were used to barcode this TCRbeta library. Using its own MiXCR run on the PCR reads, TCRdb lists one record per CDR3 protein. The table includes approximately 200,000 distinct CDR3 sequences, about 14% detected once. This specimen consisted of PBMCs from the stem cell graft donor, obtained from the stem cell graft. Source of these receptors: a human donor who donated a stem cell graft to a child with acute lymphoblastic leukemia.

The V gene is TRBV28, the J gene TRBJ1-6; D remains unclear. V gave up 3 bases and J gave up 10 bases, with 4 bases separating them. The germline V gene encodes CDR1 MDHEN and CDR2 SYDVKM. This CDR3 is 11 amino acids long. The DNA for the CDR3 is TGTGCCAGCAGTTTTGGATCACCCCTCCACTTT. Its protein product is CASSFGSPLHF.

This clonotype was recorded a few times. CDR3 sequence (DNA): TGTGCCAGCAGCTTAGCGGGAGACTCCTACAATGAGCAGTTCTTC. This sequence encodes CASSLAGDSYNEQFF. The chain employs TRBV7-8 and TRBJ2-1; tentative D call: TRBD2 (5 bases). The V gene's germline CDR1 is SGHVS and CDR2 FQNEAQ. Trimming took 0 bases from V and 0 from J, leaving 6 bases between them. The CDR3 runs to 15 residues.

This clonotype has at least ten counts. At one of its ends the junction is not consistent with the germline gene, which may arise from a read error. The CDR3 sequence is CASSFGAERLDF. The CDR3 nucleotides are TGTGCCAGCAGTTTCGGTGCGGAGCGTCTCGACTTC. The chain joins TRBV12-3 or TRBV12-4 to TRBJ2-7; D gene unclear. The CDR3 spans 12 residues.

This clonotype was seen at least ten times. The chain couples TRBV5-1 to TRBJ2-3, with no clear D. The CDR3 covers 14 residues. Trimming cost V 4 bases and J 6 bases, with 15 bases left between them. The germline V gene has CDR1 SGHRS and CDR2 YFSETQ. CDR3 sequence (DNA): TGCGCCAGCAGCCTGAAACCCCCATTGGATACGCAGTATTTT. Amino acids: CASSLKPPLDTQYF.

This clonotype was observed a few times. This sequence joins TRBV20-1 and TRBJ2-1; no clear D gene. The CDR3 covers 13 residues. Germline CDR1 DFQATT, CDR2 SNEGSKA (reference sequence). V lost 3 bases, J lost 8 bases, and 14 bases lay in between. CDR3 amino acids: CSARTGVRDEQFF. The CDR3 bases are TGCAGTGCTAGGACTGGGGTTCGGGATGAGCAGTTCTTC.

This clonotype was recorded many times. The gene calls are TRBV6-1 and TRBJ1-1; no firm D call. This CDR3 has 15 amino acids. The germline V gene encodes CDR1 MNHNS and CDR2 SASEGT. Trimming took off 6 bases at V and 0 bases at J, with 14 bases between the two ends. The CDR3 region is CASRTPGRMNTEAFF. The DNA of the CDR3 is TGTGCCAGCAGGACCCCGGGGAGGATGAACACTGAAGCTTTCTTT.

In its sample, this clonotype was seen many times. The rearrangement uses TRBV5-6 and TRBJ2-6; D assignment may be TRBD1 or TRBD2 (6 bases each). This CDR3 has 18 amino acids. Germline assignment: CDR1 SGHDT and CDR2 YYEEEE. Trimming left V 3 bases short and J 4 bases short, with 20 bases between. The CDR3 protein is CASSWLGQGRIGANVLTF. Here the CDR3 DNA reads TGTGCCAGCAGCTGGCTGGGTCAGGGGAGGATCGGGGCCAACGTCCTGACTTTC.

This clonotype was picked up many times. The gene calls are TRBV24-1 and TRBJ2-1, with no clear D. This CDR3 has 14 residues. The germline CDR1 and CDR2 sequences are KGHDR and SFDVKD. Trimming took off 3 bases at V and 5 bases at J, with 10 bases between the two ends. This chain's CDR3 is CATSDGDGHNEQFF. DNA of the CDR3: TGTGCCACCAGTGATGGAGACGGACACAATGAGCAGTTCTTC.

This clonotype has ten or more counts. V usage is TRBV5-1 and J usage is TRBJ2-1; 10 bases fit TRBD2. Germline CDR1 and CDR2: SGHRS and YFSETQ. The CDR3 length is 17 residues. V lost 5 bases and J lost 7; bases outside the gene matches: 15. The CDR3 DNA reads TGCGCCAGCAGATCCGGACTAGCGGTAGGAGGGCGGAATGAGCAGTTCTTC. Amino acids: CASRSGLAVGGRNEQFF. Full variable domain (outside the CDR3, taken from reference TRBV5-1 and TRBJ2-1): KAGVTQTPRYLIKTRGQQVTLSCSPISGHRSVSWYQQTPGQGLQFLFEYFSETQRNKGNFPGRFSGRQFSNSRSEMNVSTLELGDSALYLCASRSGLAVGGRNEQFFGPGTRLTVL.

A remark on this clonotype: Possible read error: a much larger clone is one base away. The rearrangement links TRBV12-3 or TRBV12-4 to TRBJ2-1; D remains unclear. This CDR3 contains 14 residues. The germline V and J ends were trimmed by 2 bases and 5 bases, with 10 bases remaining between them. CDR3 in DNA: TGTGCCAGCAGTTTATCCGCCAGCAACAATGAGCAGTTCTTC. Protein product: CASSLSASNNEQFF.

This clonotype has a count of ten or more. This chain links TRBV10-3 with TRBJ2-1; D possibly uses TRBD1 or TRBD2 (5 bases each). V lost 5 bases and J lost 6, with 11 bases in between. The germline gives CDR1 ENHRY, CDR2 SYGVKD. The CDR3 spans 13 residues. The DNA of the CDR3 is TGTGCCATCAGTCCCGGGACCATCAATGAGCAGTTCTTC. Translated, it gives CAISPGTINEQFF.

There are many counts of this clonotype. Germline and junction disagree at one end, which may indicate a read error. This chain connects TRBV11-2 to TRBJ2-7, with 7 positions matching TRBD1. Germline-derived CDR1 and CDR2 are SGHAT and FQNNGV. This CDR3 is built from 11 residues. CDR3 loop: CASVLGQLKSF. CDR3 sequence (DNA): TGTGCCAGTGTGCTGGGACAGCTAAAAAGCTTC.

V gene TRBV12-3 or TRBV12-4 combines with J gene TRBJ2-1, with TRBD1 matching 7 bases. V was pared by 8 bases and J by 8 bases, with 15 bases of the junction left unmatched. The CDR3 has 15 residues. CDR3 in amino acids: CASSQGVSLVDEQFF. The CDR3 DNA follows: TGTGCCAGCTCCCAGGGGGTTTCCCTGGTCGATGAGCAGTTCTTC.

At least ten counts were recorded for this clonotype. The J gene is TRBJ2-7, the V gene TRBV12-3 or TRBV12-4; a possible D gene is TRBD1 (5 bases). The CDR3 extends over 16 amino acids. Trimming removed 3 bases from V and 0 bases from J, with 15 bases in between. The CDR3 region is CASSFGKQANSYEQYF. The DNA for the CDR3 is TGTGCCAGCAGTTTTGGGAAACAGGCCAACTCCTACGAGCAGTACTTC.